This TCR beta chain was identified in a study of control samples from healthy donors and cancer patients. The protocol was immunoSEQ multiplex PCR, while the TCRdb copy is restricted to in-frame clones and leaves out a portion. Of about 89,000 clones listed, 70% to 90% are singletons. V lost 10 bases and J 0 bases, leaving 12 bases between the germline ends. Germline values: CDR1 WSHSY, CDR2 SAAADI. The CDR3 sequence is 13 residues long. This receptor was identified in a woman aged 40 to 50 in good health. Source material: blood. This sequence joins TRBV10-2 and TRBJ1-1, with D tentatively TRBD1 (5 bases). The CDR3 here is CATSRGVNTEAFF. CDR3 nucleotides: TGCGCCACCTCGCGGGGGGTGAACACTGAAGCTTTCTTT.